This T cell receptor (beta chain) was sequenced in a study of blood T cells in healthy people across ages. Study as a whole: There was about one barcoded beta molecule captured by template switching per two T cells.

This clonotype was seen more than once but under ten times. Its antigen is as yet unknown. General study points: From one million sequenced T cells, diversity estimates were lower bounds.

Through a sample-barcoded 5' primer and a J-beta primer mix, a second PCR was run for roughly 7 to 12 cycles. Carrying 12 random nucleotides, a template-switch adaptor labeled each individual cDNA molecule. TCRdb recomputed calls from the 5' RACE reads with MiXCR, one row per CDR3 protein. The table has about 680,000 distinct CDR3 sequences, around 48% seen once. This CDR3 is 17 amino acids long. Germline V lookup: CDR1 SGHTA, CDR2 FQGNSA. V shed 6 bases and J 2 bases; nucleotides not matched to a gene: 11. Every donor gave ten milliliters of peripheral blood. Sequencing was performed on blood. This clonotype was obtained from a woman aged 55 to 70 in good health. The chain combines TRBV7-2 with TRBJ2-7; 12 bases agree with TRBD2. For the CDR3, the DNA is TGTGCCAGCAGTCATAGACTAGCGGGAGCTCTCCCCTACGAGCAGTACTTC. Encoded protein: CASSHRLAGALPYEQYF.